The 27 T cell receptor beta chains in this list originate from one sample, sequenced in a study of OX40 agonist ivuxolimab in advanced cancers. TCRdb's copy holds only in-frame clones and misses some; the assay was immunoSEQ multiplex PCR. Counted here are 15,000 to 25,000 clones, 70% to 90% occurring once; the ten biggest clones make up roughly 50%. Material: CD4+ or CD8+ T cells sorted from blood, obtained in a trial of the OX40 agonist ivuxolimab. These receptor sequences come from an adult with an advanced solid tumor such as melanoma, head and neck, liver or kidney cancer.

CDR3 protein: CASSSVGTGAQPQHF. The DNA for the CDR3 is TGTGCCAGCAGTTCCGTCGGGACAGGAGCCCAGCCCCAGCATTTT. The genes are TRBV27 and TRBJ1-5; 8 bases map to TRBD1. The CDR3 extends over 15 amino acids. Germline lookup yields CDR1 MNHEY and CDR2 SMNVEV (reference sequence). Unmatched junction bases numbered 9, after V lost 4 bases and J lost 7 bases.

The rearrangement joins TRBV27 to TRBJ2-7, with D possibly being TRBD1 (5 bases). The CDR3 runs 13 residues. V was shortened by 6 bases and J by 2 bases, with 11 bases between the two germline ends. Germline V gives CDR1 MNHEY, CDR2 SMNVEV (reference sequence). CDR3 nucleotide sequence: TGTGCCAGCAGAGCAGGGTATCCCTACGAGCAGTACTTC. This encodes CASRAGYPYEQYF.

This sequence joins TRBV29-1 and TRBJ2-7, with 8 bases fitting TRBD1. The V segment lost 7 bases and the J segment 3 bases; nucleotides outside the gene matches: 5. CDR1 SQVTM and CDR2 ANQGSEA come from the germline V gene. The CDR3 is 12 amino acids. CDR3 loop: CSAAGGFYEQYF. The CDR3 DNA reads TGCAGCGCCGCAGGGGGCTTCTACGAGCAGTACTTC.

The gene calls are TRBV11-2 and TRBJ2-7; 8 positions agree with TRBD2. Trimming cost V 5 bases and J 6 bases; bases outside gene matches: 21. Looked up from germline, CDR1 is SGHAT and CDR2 is FQNNGV. This CDR3 is built from 18 residues. The CDR3 here is CASSTGTAGESGRFEQYF. The CDR3 DNA reads TGTGCCAGCAGCACCGGGACTGCCGGAGAGAGCGGGAGATTCGAGCAGTACTTC.

A few counts support this clone. This chain links TRBV19 with TRBJ1-6; D may be TRBD1 (5 bases). The CDR3 loop spans 13 amino acids. Between the trimmed V and J ends, which lost 5 bases and 10 bases, there was a span of 12 bases. Germline V gene sequence: CDR1 LNHDA, CDR2 SQIVND (reference sequence). The CDR3, as DNA: TGTGCCAGTAGTCCCGGGGCACGATCACCCCTCCACTTT. Translating gives CASSPGARSPLHF.

V gene TRBV28 combines with J gene TRBJ2-7; possibly TRBD2 for D (6 bases). The CDR3 spans 12 residues. The germline V gene encodes CDR1 MDHEN and CDR2 SYDVKM. The V gene lost 6 bases and the J gene lost 6 bases, with 12 bases spanning the gap. This CDR3 reads CASSFFGGEQYF. CDR3 nucleotides: TGTGCCAGCAGCTTTTTCGGGGGCGAGCAGTACTTC.

Details on this clone: The junction differs from germline at one of its ends, possibly a read error. The rearrangement links TRBV11-2 to TRBJ2-3; 7 bases agree with TRBD2. This CDR3 has 16 residues. Germline V gives CDR1 SGHAT, CDR2 FQNNGV. The CDR3 spells CASSQEPPGGGDTQYF. The CDR3 DNA reads TGCGCCAGCAGCCAAGAACCCCCAGGCGGGGGAGATACGCAGTATTTT.

The V call is TRBV2, the J call TRBJ2-2, with D unresolved. V lost 7 bases, J lost 6 bases, and 6 bases lay in between. The CDR3 totals 11 residues. Germline V gene data show CDR1 as SNHLY and CDR2 as FYNNEI. CDR3 sequence: CASMSAGELFF. For the CDR3, the DNA is TGTGCCAGCATGAGCGCCGGGGAGCTGTTTTTT.

The rearrangement uses TRBV4-3 and TRBJ2-7, with D perhaps TRBD1 or TRBD2 (6 bases each). Germline V CDR1 and CDR2: LGHNA, YSLEER. The CDR3 consists of 13 residues. V was shortened by 4 bases and J by 6 bases, with 13 bases between the two germline ends. CDR3 residues: CASSPVEGVEQYF. As DNA, the CDR3 is TGCGCCAGCAGCCCAGTGGAGGGGGTCGAGCAGTACTTC.

The V gene is TRBV28, the J gene TRBJ1-5, with no clear D. This CDR3 has 14 residues. With 3 bases removed from V and 3 bases from J, the gap between germline ends came to 9 bases. CDR1 is MDHEN, CDR2 SYDVKM, per germline. The DNA for the CDR3 is TGTGCCAGCAGTTTCCCCGGGGACAATCAGCCCCAGCATTTT. This sequence encodes CASSFPGDNQPQHF.

The rearrangement links TRBV28 to TRBJ2-1; 8 positions match TRBD2. Germline lookup yields CDR1 MDHEN and CDR2 SYDVKM. Trimming cost V 6 bases and J 8 bases; bases outside gene matches: 12. The CDR3 loop spans 15 amino acids. The CDR3 nucleotides read TGTGCCAGCAGCCTCGGACTAGCTGATTTGTATGAGCAGTTCTTC. It encodes CASSLGLADLYEQFF.

In nucleotides, the CDR3 is TGTGCCAGCACTCCCGGAGGATCTCAGCCCCAGCATTTT. It codes for CASTPGGSQPQHF. The V call is TRBV28, the J call TRBJ1-5; no definite D call. The V gene lost 7 bases and the J gene lost 6 bases, with 13 bases spanning the gap. The CDR3 runs 13 residues. Germline V gene sequence: CDR1 MDHEN, CDR2 SYDVKM.

The J gene is TRBJ1-1, the V gene TRBV19; D gene ambiguous. The CDR3 runs 15 residues. Trimming cost V 10 bases and J 1 base, with 19 bases left between them. Germline CDR1 is LNHDA and CDR2 is SQIVND (reference sequence). This CDR3 reads CATSWNGQANTEAFF. In nucleotides, the CDR3 is TGTGCCACCTCCTGGAATGGGCAGGCGAACACTGAAGCTTTCTTT.

The gene calls are TRBV9 and TRBJ1-1; 8 bases are shared with TRBD1. Germline CDR1 and CDR2: SGDLS and YYNGEE. This CDR3 spans 13 amino acids. Trimming took 4 bases from V and 6 from J; bases not matched to a gene: 5. The CDR3 DNA follows: TGTGCCAGCAGCCCAGGGACAGGCTCTGAAGCTTTCTTT. Translation gives CASSPGTGSEAFF.

Turning to this clone: Mismatch with germline at one junction end may stem from a read error. For the CDR3, the DNA is TGTGCCAGCAGCCCAAGCGGGACCTCCCACAATGAGCAGTTCTTC. This translates into CASSPSGTSHNEQFF. V is TRBV7-9 and J is TRBJ2-1; 7 bases align to TRBD2. CDR3 length: 15 residues. Germline-derived CDR1 and CDR2 are SEHNR and FQNEAQ (reference sequence).

The chain employs TRBV7-9 and TRBJ2-1; D ambiguous. CDR3 length equals 12 residues. Between the trimmed V and J ends, which lost 5 bases and 12 bases, there was a span of 14 bases. CDR1 and CDR2 from the germline V gene are SEHNR and FQNEAQ (reference sequence). CDR3 bases: TGTGCCAGCAGCATCCCTCCGGCTGGGCAGTTCTTC. Protein product: CASSIPPAGQFF.

V is TRBV28 and J is TRBJ2-7; 11 nucleotides agree with TRBD2. The CDR3 runs to 17 residues. CDR1 MDHEN and CDR2 SYDVKM come from the germline V gene. The J segment lost 4 bases and the V segment lost 3 bases, leaving 11 bases of the junction unmatched. The CDR3 DNA reads TGTGCCAGCAGTTTCAGAATAGGACTAGCGGGTGGGTACGAGCAGTACTTC. Protein product: CASSFRIGLAGGYEQYF.

The J gene is TRBJ2-7, the V gene TRBV19; 9 bases line up with TRBD1. CDR1 and CDR2 from the germline V gene are LNHDA and SQIVND (reference sequence). V gave up 6 bases and J gave up 5 bases; unmatched junction bases: 5. The CDR3 extends over 13 amino acids. CDR3 protein: CASSLDRGNEQYF. The CDR3 bases are TGTGCCAGTAGCTTGGACAGGGGCAACGAGCAGTACTTC. The full variable domain, completed using reference TRBV19 and TRBJ2-7, is DGGITQSPKYLFRKEGQNVTLSCEQNLNHDAMYWYRQDPGQGLRLIYYSQIVNDFQKGDIAEGYSVSREKKESFPLTVTSAQKNPTAFYLCASSLDRGNEQYFGPGTRLTVT.

J is TRBJ2-7 and V is TRBV11-2; 7 nucleotides line up with TRBD2. This CDR3 comprises 15 residues. CDR1 and CDR2 from the germline V gene are SGHAT and FQNNGV. The trim removed 1 base at V and 5 bases at J, leaving 8 bases unmatched. The CDR3 region is CASSLGSGGRDEQYF. The DNA for the CDR3 is TGTGCCAGCAGCTTAGGATCGGGGGGTAGGGACGAGCAGTACTTC. The entire variable domain, with the rest obtained from reference TRBV11-2 and TRBJ2-7, is as follows: EAGVAQSPRYKIIEKRQSVAFWCNPISGHATLYWYQQILGQGPKLLIQFQNNGVVDDSQLPKDRFSAERLKGVDSTLKIQPAKLEDSAVYLCASSLGSGGRDEQYFGPGTRLTVT.

The chain recombines TRBV7-1 with TRBJ2-7; D not resolved. TRBV7-1 is filed as an ORF, its function uncertain. The CDR3 sequence is 14 residues long. V shed 4 bases and J shed 3 bases, with 13 bases lying between them. The CDR3 protein is CASSFGGNLYEQYF. CDR3 DNA: TGTGCCAGCAGCTTTGGTGGGAACCTCTACGAGCAGTACTTC.

The chain is built from TRBV4-2 and TRBJ2-5; tentative D call: TRBD2 (5 bases). The CDR3 contains 13 residues. Germline CDR1 and CDR2: LGHNA and YNFKEQ. Trimming shortened V by 5 bases and J by 1 base, and 8 bases separated the two germline ends. The CDR3 DNA reads as TGTGCCAGCAGCAGACTACCCCAAGAGACCCAGTACTTC. This encodes CASSRLPQETQYF.

CDR3 DNA: TGCGCCAGCAGCCACGACCGGGGACAGCCCCAGCATTTT. Its translation is CASSHDRGQPQHF. The chain is built from TRBV4-1 and TRBJ1-5; D is unresolved. CDR1 is MGHRA and CDR2 is YSYEKL in the germline V gene. This CDR3 region has 13 residues. The germline V and J ends were trimmed by 3 bases and 7 bases, with 10 bases remaining between them.

The J gene is TRBJ2-1, the V gene TRBV30; maybe TRBD1 (6 bases). The CDR3 length is 14 residues. The V end lost 3 bases, the J end lost 3 bases, and 12 bases lay between the germline ends. CDR1 GTSNPN and CDR2 SVGIG come from the germline V gene (reference sequence). CDR3 amino acids: CAWRLGGRYNEQFF. CDR3 nucleotide sequence: TGTGCCTGGAGATTAGGGGGACGCTACAATGAGCAGTTCTTC. The full variable domain, completed using reference TRBV30 and TRBJ2-1, is SQTIHQWPATLVQPVGSPLSLECTVEGTSNPNLYWYRQAAGRGLQLLFYSVGIGQISSEVPQNLSASRPQDRQFILSSKKLLLSDSGFYLCAWRLGGRYNEQFFGPGTRLTVL.

For this clone: The junction shows a germline mismatch at one end, possibly a read error. This chain connects TRBV28 to TRBJ2-3; TRBD2 matches 8 bases. Germline-derived CDR1 and CDR2 are MDHEN and SYDVKM. This CDR3 contains 16 residues. CDR3 in DNA: TGTGCCACCACCCCCGGGGGGGGTGGGGGCACGGATACGCAGTATTTT. It translates to CATTPGGGGGTDTQYF.

The chain uses TRBV6-5 and TRBJ1-5; D is unresolved. Trimming removed 0 bases at V and 0 bases at J, with 6 bases between. The CDR3 extends over 15 amino acids. The germline V gene encodes CDR1 MNHEY and CDR2 SVGAGI. This chain's CDR3 is CASSYSHDSNQPQHF. CDR3 nucleotides: TGTGCCAGCAGTTACTCCCATGATAGCAATCAGCCCCAGCATTTT.

This clone was seen just once. This rearrangement joins TRBV7-8 to TRBJ1-3; 8 bases agree with TRBD1. Germline V gene lookup returns CDR1 SGHVS and CDR2 FQNEAQ. V shed 0 bases and J 0 bases; nucleotides not matched to a gene: 4. CDR3 size: 17 residues. CDR3 loop: CASSLARTGSSGNTIYF. The DNA for the CDR3 is TGTGCCAGCAGCTTAGCGCGGACAGGGAGCTCTGGAAACACCATATATTTT. The whole variable domain, filled in from reference TRBV7-8 and TRBJ1-3, reads GAGVSQSPRYKVAKRGQDVALRCDPISGHVSLFWYQQALGQGPEFLTYFQNEAQLDKSGLPSDRFFAERPEGSVSTLKIQRTQQEDSAVYLCASSLARTGSSGNTIYFGEGSWLTVV.

The chain joins TRBV6-6 to TRBJ2-7, with 8 bases aligning to TRBD2. The V and J ends lost 8 bases and 7 bases, in that order; junction bases with no gene match: 13. This CDR3 is 14 amino acids long. Germline CDR1 reads MNHNY; CDR2 reads SVGAGI (reference sequence). The CDR3 protein is CASWGAGGRLEQYF. The DNA of the CDR3 is TGTGCCAGCTGGGGGGCGGGAGGTCGCCTGGAGCAGTACTTC.